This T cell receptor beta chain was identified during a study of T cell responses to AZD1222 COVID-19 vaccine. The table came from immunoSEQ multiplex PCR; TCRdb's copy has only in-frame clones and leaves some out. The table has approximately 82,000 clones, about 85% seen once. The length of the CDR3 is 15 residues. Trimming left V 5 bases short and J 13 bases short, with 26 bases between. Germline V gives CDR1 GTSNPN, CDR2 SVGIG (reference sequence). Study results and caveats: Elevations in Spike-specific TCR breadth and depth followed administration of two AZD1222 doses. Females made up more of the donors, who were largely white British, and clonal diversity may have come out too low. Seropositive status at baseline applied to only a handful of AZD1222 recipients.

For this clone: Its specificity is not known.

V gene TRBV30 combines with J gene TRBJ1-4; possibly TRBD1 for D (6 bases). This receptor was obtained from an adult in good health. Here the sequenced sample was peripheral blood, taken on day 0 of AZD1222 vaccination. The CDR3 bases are TGTGCCTGGGTTTACTCCGGGACAACGTCCTCCAGACTGTTTTTT. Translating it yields CAWVYSGTTSSRLFF.